The 32 T cell receptor beta chains reported below all come from one sample, sequenced in a study of technical replicates of blood from several donors. The repertoire was sequenced with immunoSEQ multiplex PCR; TCRdb's copy has only in-frame clones and lacks some. Among approximately 51,000 clones, about 93% were seen once, and the ten largest hold less than 4.5%. Sequencing was performed on PBMCs. All receptors derive from a human donor in good health. Some clones in this sample may be carry-over from other donors' samples.

The J gene is TRBJ2-1, the V gene TRBV7-2; weak D call: TRBD1 (5 bases). The CDR3 has 12 residues. The V end was cut by 3 bases, the J end by 7 bases, with 7 bases between. From germline, CDR1 is SGHTA and CDR2 FQGNSA. CDR3 sequence reads: CASSLDNNEQFF. CDR3 sequence (DNA): TGTGCCAGCAGCTTGGACAATAATGAGCAGTTCTTC.

The chain has TRBV4-1 and TRBJ1-5; D may be TRBD1 (6 bases). The CDR3 runs to 15 residues. With 1 base removed from V and 0 bases from J, the gap between germline ends came to 7 bases. CDR1 is MGHRA and CDR2 is YSYEKL in the germline V gene. The CDR3 nucleotides are TGCGCCAGCAGCCAAGGGACAGTTAGCAATCAGCCCCAGCATTTT. Encoded protein: CASSQGTVSNQPQHF.

The rearrangement joins TRBV11-2 to TRBJ2-5, with TRBD1 identical over 7 bases. The CDR3 consists of 15 residues. Trimming cost V 5 bases and J 7 bases; bases outside gene matches: 13. Germline loops: CDR1 SGHAT, CDR2 FQNNGV. CDR3 residues: CASSGNGQVSGTQYF. The CDR3 bases are TGTGCCAGCAGCGGTAACGGACAGGTCTCGGGGACCCAGTACTTC.

The chain combines TRBV7-2 with TRBJ2-7; D not resolved. The germline V gene has CDR1 SGHTA and CDR2 FQGNSA. V lost 1 base and J lost 0, with 13 bases in between. This CDR3 has 16 amino acids. This chain's CDR3 is CASSLELDRSSYEQYF. CDR3 coding DNA: TGTGCCAGCAGCTTAGAACTCGATAGGAGCTCCTACGAGCAGTACTTC.

The J gene is TRBJ1-2, the V gene TRBV19, with a possible D match to TRBD1 (5 bases). V was cut by 5 bases and J by 4 bases, with 14 bases left in between. This CDR3 is built from 14 residues. The V gene's germline CDR1 is LNHDA and CDR2 SQIVND (reference sequence). The CDR3 DNA is TGTGCCAGTAGTCTGGCTGTCGGGGGCTATGGCTACACCTTC. It translates to CASSLAVGGYGYTF. Looking up the rest from reference TRBV19 and TRBJ1-2 gives the full variable domain: DGGITQSPKYLFRKEGQNVTLSCEQNLNHDAMYWYRQDPGQGLRLIYYSQIVNDFQKGDIAEGYSVSREKKESFPLTVTSAQKNPTAFYLCASSLAVGGYGYTFGSGTRLTVV.

The chain links TRBV19 to TRBJ1-4; maybe TRBD1 (5 bases). The V end was cut by 4 bases, the J end by 7 bases, with 13 bases between. Germline assignment: CDR1 LNHDA and CDR2 SQIVND (reference sequence). This CDR3 spans 14 amino acids. The CDR3 DNA follows: TGTGCCAGTAGTACGGGGGTTAGCAGTGAAAAACTGTTTTTT. This sequence encodes CASSTGVSSEKLFF.

The genes are TRBV7-8 and TRBJ2-1; unclear D gene. Germline CDR1 SGHVS, CDR2 FQNEAQ. Trimming stripped 4 bases from V and 9 bases from J, with 7 bases between. This CDR3 has 11 residues. CDR3 DNA sequence: TGTGCCAGCAGCTCGGTCCGTGAGCAGTTCTTC. Amino acid sequence: CASSSVREQFF.

The chain combines TRBV4-2 with TRBJ1-2; D gene uncertain. The CDR3 is 18 residues long. Germline lookup yields CDR1 LGHNA and CDR2 YNFKEQ. Trimming removed 5 bases at V and 0 bases at J, with 22 bases between. CDR3 coding DNA: TGTGCCAGCAGCGACAATCCGGGAGGAGCCCACTCTAACTATGGCTACACCTTC. Its protein is CASSDNPGGAHSNYGYTF.

The gene calls are TRBV23-1 and TRBJ1-2; perhaps TRBD1 as D (5 bases). TRBV23-1 is given ORF status, its function remaining uncertain. V was trimmed by 7 bases and J by 0 bases, leaving 9 bases between them. This CDR3 has 13 residues. The CDR3 DNA follows: TGCGCCAGCACCCAGGGTTCTAACTATGGCTACACCTTC. This translates into CASTQGSNYGYTF.

J is TRBJ2-5 and V is TRBV29-1; D might be TRBD1 (5 bases). In germline, CDR1 is SQVTM, CDR2 ANQGSEA. Trimming stripped 6 bases from V and 10 bases from J, with 27 bases between. The CDR3 has 15 amino acids. The CDR3 is CSVEKMTAPQGGQYF. CDR3 DNA sequence: TGCAGCGTGGAGAAGATGACAGCTCCCCAAGGTGGCCAGTACTTC.

CDR3 DNA: TGTGCCAGCAGTCCCGGGGGGTTAGCTAACTATGGCTACACCTTC. This codes for CASSPGGLANYGYTF. The chain recombines TRBV6-5 with TRBJ1-2; D perhaps matches TRBD1 (5 bases). CDR3 size: 15 residues. Per the germline V gene, CDR1 is MNHEY and CDR2 is SVGAGI. The ends were cut back, 5 bases at V and 0 bases at J, with 13 bases in the middle.

The chain links TRBV9 to TRBJ2-1, with 8 bases lining up with TRBD1. This CDR3 has 15 residues. CDR1 is SGDLS, CDR2 YYNGEE, per germline. After removal of 4 bases from V and 4 bases from J, the junction contained 7 bases not matched to a gene. The chain's CDR3 is CASSIGTGVYNEQFF. Here the CDR3 DNA reads TGTGCCAGCAGCATCGGGACAGGAGTATACAATGAGCAGTTCTTC. The full variable domain, its missing parts supplied by reference TRBV9 and TRBJ2-1, is DSGVTQTPKHLITATGQRVTLRCSPRSGDLSVYWYQQSLDQGLQFLIQYYNGEERAKGNILERFSAQQFPDLHSELNLSSLELGDSALYFCASSIGTGVYNEQFFGPGTRLTVL.

The chain carries TRBV5-1 and TRBJ1-1, with TRBD1 matching over 9 bases. Germline V gene data show CDR1 as SGHRS and CDR2 as YFSETQ. The CDR3 has 13 amino acids. The junction had 3 bases not matched to a gene; V was cut back by 0 bases and J by 9 bases. CDR3 sequence: CASSLGGQGKAFF. The CDR3 DNA reads TGCGCCAGCAGCTTGGGGGGACAGGGCAAAGCTTTCTTT.

This chain joins TRBV13 and TRBJ2-2; 7 nucleotides agree with TRBD2. This CDR3 is built from 16 residues. V shed 2 bases, J shed 5 bases, and the junction held 8 bases outside the gene matches. CDR1 is PRHDT, CDR2 FYEKMQ, per germline (reference sequence). CDR3 protein: CASSLSTGGGTGELFF. CDR3 DNA: TGTGCCAGCAGCTTATCTACTGGGGGGGGGACCGGGGAGCTGTTTTTT.

The J gene is TRBJ2-1, the V gene TRBV6-4; 9 bases are shared with TRBD1. The CDR3 loop spans 16 amino acids. Looked up from germline, CDR1 is MRHNA and CDR2 is SNTAGT. J lost 6 bases, V lost 2 bases, and 8 bases had no gene match. CDR3 amino acids: CASSDAPGQGLNEQFF. DNA for the CDR3: TGTGCCAGCAGTGACGCACCGGGACAGGGCCTCAATGAGCAGTTCTTC.

The J gene is TRBJ2-1, the V gene TRBV5-1; unclear D gene. Trimming stripped 4 bases from V and 9 bases from J, with 23 bases between. This CDR3 spans 16 amino acids. Germline lookup yields CDR1 SGHRS and CDR2 YFSETQ. CDR3 in amino acids: CASSPNYPSTFSEQFF. The CDR3 DNA sequence: TGCGCCAGCAGCCCAAACTACCCTTCGACGTTCTCTGAGCAGTTCTTC. The complete variable domain, with remaining parts taken from reference TRBV5-1 and TRBJ2-1, reads KAGVTQTPRYLIKTRGQQVTLSCSPISGHRSVSWYQQTPGQGLQFLFEYFSETQRNKGNFPGRFSGRQFSNSRSEMNVSTLELGDSALYLCASSPNYPSTFSEQFFGPGTRLTVL.

The chain couples TRBV4-2 to TRBJ2-7, with TRBD1 matching over 9 bases. CDR3 length equals 15 residues. Germline V gene lookup returns CDR1 LGHNA and CDR2 YNFKEQ. The ends lost 2 bases at V and 5 bases at J; junction bases unmatched: 7. This chain's CDR3 is CASSQTGTGIDEQYF. The CDR3 DNA sequence: TGTGCCAGCAGCCAAACCGGGACAGGGATAGACGAGCAGTACTTC.

This clone came up once. This chain joins TRBV4-3 and TRBJ2-5, with TRBD1 matching 7 bases. V lost 3 bases to trimming and J lost 2 bases; unmatched junction nucleotides: 9. Germline lookup yields CDR1 LGHNA and CDR2 YSLEER. The CDR3 loop spans 16 amino acids. CDR3 sequence (DNA): TGCGCCAGCAGCCAGGAGTTGACAGGGCGACAAGAGACCCAGTACTTC. Protein product: CASSQELTGRQETQYF.

The V and J genes are TRBV7-2 and TRBJ2-7; maybe TRBD1 (7 bases). V was cut by 3 bases and J by 1 base, with 10 bases left in between. Germline V gene lookup returns CDR1 SGHTA and CDR2 FQGNSA. The CDR3 has 14 residues. The CDR3 DNA is TGTGCCAGCAGCTTTCAGGGGGGTTCCTACGAGCAGTACTTC. It specifies CASSFQGGSYEQYF.

V is TRBV25-1 and J is TRBJ2-7; 7 bases line up with TRBD1. Germline V gene data show CDR1 as MGHDK and CDR2 as SYGVNS. This CDR3 has 14 residues. V gave up 4 bases and J gave up 2 bases; unmatched junction bases: 5. The CDR3 protein is CASSGDRATYEQYF. DNA of the CDR3: TGTGCCAGCAGTGGGGACAGAGCCACCTACGAGCAGTACTTC.

Only a few counts were recorded for this clone. The J gene is TRBJ2-5, the V gene TRBV7-9; tentative D call: TRBD1 (5 bases). Trimming stripped 0 bases from V and 5 bases from J, with 13 bases between. The CDR3 loop spans 15 amino acids. The germline CDR1 and CDR2 sequences are SEHNR and FQNEAQ (reference sequence). The CDR3 nucleotides are TGTGCCAGCAGCTTAGCTGGGCAGGGCAGGGAGACCCAGTACTTC. Translating it yields CASSLAGQGRETQYF.

The V gene is TRBV6-4, the J gene TRBJ2-1, with 9 bases fitting TRBD2. This CDR3 is 14 amino acids long. Germline V gene data show CDR1 as MRHNA and CDR2 as SNTAGT. V was pared by 5 bases and J by 7 bases, with 6 bases of the junction left unmatched. This CDR3 reads CASSTAGGSNEQFF. In DNA form, the CDR3 reads TGTGCCAGCAGTACGGCGGGGGGGAGTAATGAGCAGTTCTTC.

The V call is TRBV30, the J call TRBJ2-7; D not resolved. Germline V CDR1 and CDR2: GTSNPN, SVGIG (reference sequence). The length of the CDR3 is 14 residues. The V end lost 0 bases, the J end lost 4 bases, and 13 bases lay between the germline ends. CDR3 bases: TGTGCCTGGAGTGTACCCCCCCAGAGGTACGAGCAGTACTTC. This sequence encodes CAWSVPPQRYEQYF.

V and J are TRBV7-2 and TRBJ2-7, with 9 bases matching TRBD1. The length of the CDR3 is 15 residues. V lost 4 bases and J lost 2; bases outside the gene matches: 6. Germline V lookup: CDR1 SGHTA, CDR2 FQGNSA. The CDR3 nucleotides read TGTGCCAGCAGCTCAGACAGGGGGGTAACCTACGAGCAGTACTTC. Its translation is CASSSDRGVTYEQYF.

This sequence joins TRBV7-9 and TRBJ1-1, with D hard to call. Germline V gene lookup returns CDR1 SEHNR and CDR2 FQNEAQ (reference sequence). CDR3 length: 14 residues. V was cut by 0 bases and J by 1 base, with 6 bases left in between. The CDR3 bases are TGTGCCAGCAGCTTAGCAACAGCGAACACTGAAGCTTTCTTT. It codes for CASSLATANTEAFF.

The chain uses TRBV7-2 and TRBJ2-7; no firm D call. The V end lost 4 bases, the J end lost 6 bases, and 10 bases lay between the germline ends. Germline V CDR1 and CDR2: SGHTA, FQGNSA. The CDR3 consists of 12 residues. The CDR3 DNA is TGTGCCAGCAGCTCGGAGCCCATCGAGCAGTACTTC. It codes for CASSSEPIEQYF.

The rearrangement joins TRBV10-3 to TRBJ1-1; no firm D call. The CDR3 extends over 14 amino acids. The germline V gene encodes CDR1 ENHRY and CDR2 SYGVKD. V was shortened by 2 bases and J by 3 bases, with 10 bases between the two germline ends. Here the CDR3 reads CAISERRGDTEAFF. The DNA for the CDR3 is TGTGCCATCAGTGAGAGGCGGGGTGACACTGAAGCTTTCTTT.

This rearrangement joins TRBV7-9 to TRBJ2-3; D may be TRBD1 (5 bases). V lost 3 bases and J 5 bases, leaving 12 bases between the germline ends. The CDR3 is made up of 14 amino acids. Germline CDR1 and CDR2: SEHNR and FQNEAQ (reference sequence). The CDR3 coding sequence is TGTGCCAGCAGCTTCAGCCAGGGAATAGATACGCAGTATTTT. The encoded protein is CASSFSQGIDTQYF.

Here the CDR3 reads CASSGRDRARGAQYF. The CDR3 DNA reads TGTGCCAGTAGTGGCCGGGACAGGGCCCGGGGGGCCCAGTACTTC. The chain is built from TRBV19 and TRBJ2-5; 9 nucleotides match TRBD1. Germline CDR1 is LNHDA and CDR2 is SQIVND (reference sequence). This CDR3 is 15 amino acids long. Germline trimming cut 5 bases from V and 9 bases from J; bases unmatched to any gene: 13.

This chain uses TRBV4-3 with TRBJ2-7; weak D call: TRBD2 (5 bases). V lost 0 bases and J lost 3, with 12 bases in between. The CDR3 totals 15 residues. Germline values: CDR1 LGHNA, CDR2 YSLEER. CDR3 coding DNA: TGCGCCAGCAGCCAAGAAGGAGGACGGCACTACGAGCAGTACTTC. Protein sequence: CASSQEGGRHYEQYF.

The CDR3 coding sequence is TGTGCCAGCTACGGGGGGGGCAGAGGCTACACCTTC. This codes for CASYGGGRGYTF. This chain connects TRBV6-5 to TRBJ1-2; tentatively, D is TRBD1 (6 bases). Per germline, CDR1 MNHEY and CDR2 SVGAGI. The CDR3 has 12 amino acids. The V gene lost 8 bases and the J gene lost 8 bases, with 15 bases spanning the gap.

V usage is TRBV29-1 and J usage is TRBJ1-1; no clear D gene. V shed 0 bases and J shed 2 bases, with 7 bases lying between them. The CDR3 consists of 13 residues. CDR1 SQVTM and CDR2 ANQGSEA come from the germline V gene. CDR3 in amino acids: CSVEDTPNTEAFF. In DNA form, the CDR3 reads TGCAGCGTTGAAGATACACCCAACACTGAAGCTTTCTTT.